A single sample is the source of the 28 T cell receptor beta chains below, sequenced in a study of blood T cell repertoires in COVID-19. Only in-frame clones appear in the TCRdb table, and some are missing; sequencing was by immunoSEQ multiplex PCR. The data contain some 220,000 clones, nearly 85% of them seen just once; the ten biggest clones take up around 6%. Specimen: peripheral blood. Source of these receptors: a human donor in a cohort sampled during active COVID-19.

The rearrangement links TRBV19 to TRBJ1-5; D may be TRBD1 (6 bases). This CDR3 has 13 residues. Germline V gene sequence: CDR1 LNHDA, CDR2 SQIVND (reference sequence). With 6 bases removed from V and 4 bases from J, the gap between germline ends came to 10 bases. The DNA for the CDR3 is TGTGCCAGTAGCGGACAGCAGAATCAGCCCCAGCATTTT. It codes for CASSGQQNQPQHF.

This CDR3 is CASSLVSGNTEAFF. DNA for the CDR3: TGTGCCAGCAGCTTGGTCTCGGGGAACACTGAAGCTTTCTTT. The chain recombines TRBV7-6 with TRBJ1-1; D is uncertain. CDR1 is SGHVS, CDR2 FNYEAQ, per germline. The CDR3 contains 14 residues. Between the trimmed V and J ends, which lost 3 bases and 1 base, there was a span of 9 bases.

Concerning this clone: The germline gene is not matched at one end of the junction; a read error may be the cause. This chain links TRBV20-1 with TRBJ1-1; D is ambiguous. The germline V gene has CDR1 DFQATT and CDR2 SNEGSKA (reference sequence). The CDR3 is 11 amino acids. The CDR3, as DNA: TGCAGTGCTTTTATACACACCGAAGCTTTCTTT. Translating it yields CSAFIHTEAFF.

This sequence joins TRBV28 and TRBJ1-2, with 8 bases matching TRBD1. CDR1 MDHEN and CDR2 SYDVKM come from the germline V gene. J gave up 4 bases and V 7 bases, and 5 bases lay outside the gene matches. This CDR3 contains 13 residues. In nucleotides, the CDR3 is TGTGCCAGCATCTCGGACAGGGCCTATGGCTACACCTTC. It codes for CASISDRAYGYTF.

V gene TRBV3-1 (or the pseudogene TRBV3-2) combines with J gene TRBJ2-2; D gene uncertain. Germline loops: CDR1 LGHDT, CDR2 YNNKEL (reference sequence). Trimming took 1 base from V and 5 from J, leaving 8 bases between them. The CDR3 is 14 residues long. In DNA form, the CDR3 reads TGTGCCAGCAGCCAAGGAACGAGAACCGGGGAGCTGTTTTTT. Translation gives CASSQGTRTGELFF.

The CDR3 sequence: CASSLSVNTEAFF. The CDR3 nucleotides read TGCGCCAGCAGCTTGTCAGTTAACACTGAAGCTTTCTTT. This rearrangement joins TRBV5-1 to TRBJ1-1; D ambiguous. Germline V gene lookup returns CDR1 SGHRS and CDR2 YFSETQ. The CDR3 has 13 residues. Trimming took 1 base from V and 2 from J, leaving 6 bases between them.

This clone was detected a few times. As the CDR3 is not closed by the conserved phenylalanine or tryptophan, this likely results from a read error. Because the CDR3's place on the DNA is in doubt, the DNA is left out and the CDR3 is given as listed by TCRdb. This chain uses TRBV6-5 with TRBJ2-7; the table assigns TRBD2, which was not confirmed against the DNA. The germline V gene has CDR1 MNHEY and CDR2 SVGAGI. The CDR3 comprises 11 residues, both ends counted. The CDR3 sequence: CASIYRGRKGI.

This chain uses TRBV5-1 with TRBJ2-2; TRBD2 matches at 16 bases. The J segment lost 5 bases and the V segment lost 4 bases, leaving 5 bases of the junction unmatched. Germline loops: CDR1 SGHRS, CDR2 YFSETQ. The length of the CDR3 is 17 residues. CDR3 amino acids: CASSPGLAGGLTGELFF. The CDR3 DNA follows: TGCGCCAGCAGCCCGGGACTAGCGGGAGGGTTGACCGGGGAGCTGTTTTTT.

The V gene is TRBV11-2, the J gene TRBJ2-3; 10 nucleotides align to TRBD2. Trimming at V came to 5 bases and at J to 6 bases, leaving 5 bases not matched to a gene. The CDR3 totals 14 residues. Germline V gene sequence: CDR1 SGHAT, CDR2 FQNNGV. The CDR3 region has the DNA TGTGCCAGCAGCCCGGGGACTAGCGCCGATACGCAGTATTTT. This encodes CASSPGTSADTQYF.

In nucleotides, the CDR3 is TGTGCCAGTAAATACGGGGGTGTGATGAACACTGAAGCTTTCTTT. Translating gives CASKYGGVMNTEAFF. The chain employs TRBV19 and TRBJ1-1; D possibly corresponds to TRBD1 (5 bases). V was pared by 7 bases and J by 0 bases, with 15 bases between. CDR3 length equals 15 residues. Germline CDR1 reads LNHDA; CDR2 reads SQIVND (reference sequence). Full variable domain (outside the CDR3, taken from reference TRBV19 and TRBJ1-1): DGGITQSPKYLFRKEGQNVTLSCEQNLNHDAMYWYRQDPGQGLRLIYYSQIVNDFQKGDIAEGYSVSREKKESFPLTVTSAQKNPTAFYLCASKYGGVMNTEAFFGQGTRLTVV.

This sequence joins TRBV2 and TRBJ1-4; D is uncertain. V lost 2 bases and J 8 bases, leaving 9 bases between the germline ends. This CDR3 has 13 residues. Germline V gives CDR1 SNHLY, CDR2 FYNNEI. The CDR3 DNA reads as TGTGCCAGCAGTGAACCCCGCGTAGAAAAACTGTTTTTT. It translates to CASSEPRVEKLFF. Full variable domain (missing parts from reference TRBV2 and TRBJ1-4): EPEVTQTPSHQVTQMGQEVILRCVPISNHLYFYWYRQILGQKVEFLVSFYNNEISEKSEIFDDQFSVERPDGSNFTLKIRSTKLEDSAMYFCASSEPRVEKLFFGSGTQLSVL.

This chain uses TRBV10-3 with TRBJ1-1; no definite D call. From germline, CDR1 is ENHRY and CDR2 SYGVKD. The CDR3 contains 12 residues. V lost 10 bases to trimming and J lost 4 bases, with 13 bases between them. The CDR3 sequence: CATWAEGTEAFF. CDR3 nucleotide sequence: TGTGCCACCTGGGCCGAGGGCACTGAAGCTTTCTTT.

The rearrangement links TRBV7-2 to TRBJ1-6; maybe TRBD1 (6 bases). Germline V gives CDR1 SGHTA, CDR2 FQGNSA. This CDR3 has 16 residues. V was shortened by 3 bases and J by 7 bases, with 16 bases between the two germline ends. The CDR3, as DNA: TGTGCCAGCAGCTTTGGGGGGGGCAGGACGAATTCACCCCTCCACTTT. Protein: CASSFGGGRTNSPLHF.

The rearrangement links TRBV28 to TRBJ1-5; perhaps TRBD1 as D (5 bases). This CDR3 has 16 amino acids. In germline, CDR1 is MDHEN, CDR2 SYDVKM. V lost 7 bases and J 1 base, leaving 17 bases between the germline ends. CDR3 DNA: TGTGCCAGCAAACGGGGGAGGGCCAGGAGCAATCAGCCCCAGCATTTT. This encodes CASKRGRARSNQPQHF.

The chain carries TRBV18 and TRBJ1-6, with D tentatively TRBD1 (5 bases). The CDR3 totals 15 residues. V gave up 3 bases and J gave up 5 bases, with 11 bases separating them. CDR1 is KGHSH and CDR2 is LQKENI in the germline V gene. This chain's CDR3 is CASSPQGLNNSPLHF. The CDR3 DNA reads as TGTGCCAGCTCACCGCAGGGCTTGAATAATTCACCCCTCCACTTT.

The chain combines TRBV3-1 (or the pseudogene TRBV3-2) with TRBJ1-1, with unresolved D. Germline values: CDR1 LGHDT, CDR2 YNNKEL (reference sequence). Trimming took off 4 bases at V and 3 bases at J, with 12 bases between the two ends. The CDR3 sequence is 14 residues long. The CDR3 DNA follows: TGTGCCAGCAGCCGCCCGGGTGGCTACACTGAAGCTTTCTTT. It is translated as CASSRPGGYTEAFF.

The V gene is TRBV13, the J gene TRBJ2-1, with 9 bases that match TRBD2. The CDR3 has 14 residues. The germline V gene encodes CDR1 PRHDT and CDR2 FYEKMQ (reference sequence). V was pared by 0 bases and J by 10 bases, with 4 bases of the junction left unmatched. As DNA, the CDR3 is TGTGCCAGCAGCTTAGGTCGGGGGACTAGCGAGCAGTTCTTC. It codes for CASSLGRGTSEQFF.

The chain couples TRBV20-1 to TRBJ1-5; 8 bases are a match to TRBD1. Germline assignment: CDR1 DFQATT and CDR2 SNEGSKA (reference sequence). The CDR3 length is 17 residues. The junction had 10 bases not matched to a gene; V was cut back by 3 bases and J by 0 bases. CDR3: CSASQGQGPYSNQPQHF. The CDR3 nucleotides read TGCAGTGCTAGTCAAGGACAGGGACCTTATAGCAATCAGCCCCAGCATTTT.

This clone was observed a handful of times. J is TRBJ1-2 and V is TRBV9, with 9 bases lining up with TRBD1. CDR1 and CDR2 (germline): SGDLS, YYNGEE. V was pared by 4 bases and J by 3 bases, with 7 bases of the junction left unmatched. There are 15 residues in the CDR3. CDR3 sequence: CASSPGQGHHYGYTF. In nucleotides, the CDR3 is TGTGCCAGCAGCCCCGGACAGGGGCATCACTATGGCTACACCTTC.

This clone was picked up a small number of times. The chain employs TRBV27 and TRBJ2-2, with 8 positions matching TRBD1. The CDR3 loop spans 16 amino acids. The germline gives CDR1 MNHEY, CDR2 SMNVEV (reference sequence). V was pared by 5 bases and J by 4 bases, with 9 bases of the junction left unmatched. In DNA, the CDR3 is TGTGCCAGCAGTCGACCCGCAGGGGGCACCACCGGGGAGCTGTTTTTT. Its protein is CASSRPAGGTTGELFF.

The J gene is TRBJ1-1, the V gene TRBV18; TRBD1 might be the D (5 bases). The V gene's germline CDR1 is KGHSH and CDR2 LQKENI. The CDR3 consists of 14 residues. V shed 5 bases and J shed 0 bases, with 10 bases lying between them. Written as DNA, the CDR3 is TGTGCCAGCTCAGGGGGAGGGGTGAACACTGAAGCTTTCTTT. Translated, it gives CASSGGGVNTEAFF.

The J gene is TRBJ2-7, the V gene TRBV11-3, with 8 positions matching TRBD1. Germline loops: CDR1 SGHNT, CDR2 YENEEA. The CDR3 runs 15 residues. J gave up 2 bases and V 4 bases, and 7 bases lay outside the gene matches. In nucleotides, the CDR3 is TGTGCCAGCAGCTGGGGGACAGGTCACGCCTACGAGCAGTACTTC. This gives the protein CASSWGTGHAYEQYF.

The rearrangement links TRBV4-1 to TRBJ2-3; the D gene is possibly TRBD2 (6 bases). V lost 4 bases and J 6 bases, leaving 14 bases between the germline ends. The CDR3 runs 14 residues. Germline lookup yields CDR1 MGHRA and CDR2 YSYEKL. The CDR3 here is CASSLLAKSDTQYF. The DNA of the CDR3 is TGCGCCAGCAGCCTCCTAGCGAAATCGGATACGCAGTATTTT.

V and J are TRBV5-8 and TRBJ2-5, with D perhaps matching TRBD2 (7 bases). This CDR3 spans 13 amino acids. Trimming pared 5 bases from V and 5 bases from J, leaving 13 bases between. Per the germline V gene, CDR1 is SGHTS and CDR2 is YDEGEE. This CDR3 is CASRQRDMETQYF. Written as DNA, the CDR3 is TGTGCCAGCAGACAGCGGGACATGGAGACCCAGTACTTC.

The chain links TRBV7-5 to TRBJ2-7; the table's TRBD1 call for D was not verified on the DNA. TRBV7-5 is listed as a pseudogene. The CDR3 consists of 15 residues. The CDR3 coding sequence is TGTGCCAGAAGCTGTACGGGCAGGGGGCCGTACGAGCAGTACTTC. This codes for CARSCTGRGPYEQYF.

The rearrangement joins TRBV5-1 to TRBJ2-7; the match to TRBD2 covers 7 bases. V lost 0 bases to trimming and J lost 3 bases; unmatched junction nucleotides: 3. The germline V gene has CDR1 SGHRS and CDR2 YFSETQ. This CDR3 is 14 amino acids long. The CDR3 reads CASSLVGGIYEQYF. The CDR3 DNA sequence: TGCGCCAGCAGCTTGGTCGGGGGGATCTACGAGCAGTACTTC.

The chain recombines TRBV20-1 with TRBJ2-7; a possible D gene is TRBD2 (5 bases). The CDR3 covers 11 residues. The germline V gene has CDR1 DFQATT and CDR2 SNEGSKA (reference sequence). The V gene lost 6 bases and the J gene lost 4 bases, with 10 bases spanning the gap. As DNA, the CDR3 is TGCAGTGCAGAGACTACTTACGAGCAGTACTTC. Its protein is CSAETTYEQYF.

V and J are TRBV28 and TRBJ1-5, with D uncertain. Germline assignment: CDR1 MDHEN and CDR2 SYDVKM. Trimming took 1 base from V and 0 from J, leaving 7 bases between them. The length of the CDR3 is 15 residues. The CDR3 loop is CASSLYGLSNQPQHF. The CDR3 DNA follows: TGTGCCAGCAGTTTATACGGTCTTAGCAATCAGCCCCAGCATTTT. The full variable domain, rest sourced from reference TRBV28 and TRBJ1-5, is DVKVTQSSRYLVKRTGEKVFLECVQDMDHENMFWYRQDPGLGLRLIYFSYDVKMKEKGDIPEGYSVSREKKERFSLILESASTNQTSMYLCASSLYGLSNQPQHFGDGTRLSIL.